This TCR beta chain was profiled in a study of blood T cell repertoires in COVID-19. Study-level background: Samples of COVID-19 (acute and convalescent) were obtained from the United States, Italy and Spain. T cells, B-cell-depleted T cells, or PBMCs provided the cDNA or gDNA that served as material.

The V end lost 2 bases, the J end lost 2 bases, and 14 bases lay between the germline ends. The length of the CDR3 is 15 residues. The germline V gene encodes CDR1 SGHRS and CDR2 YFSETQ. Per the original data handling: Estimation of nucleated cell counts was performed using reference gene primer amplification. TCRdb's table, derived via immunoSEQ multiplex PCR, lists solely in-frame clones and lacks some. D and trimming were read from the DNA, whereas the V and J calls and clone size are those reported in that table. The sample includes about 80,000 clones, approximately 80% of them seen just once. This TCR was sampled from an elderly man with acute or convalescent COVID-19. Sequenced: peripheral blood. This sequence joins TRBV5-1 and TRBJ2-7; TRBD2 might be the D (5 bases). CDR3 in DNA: TGCGCCAGCAGCTTTGAGGGTACGGGAACCTACGAGCAGTACTTC. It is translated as CASSFEGTGTYEQYF.